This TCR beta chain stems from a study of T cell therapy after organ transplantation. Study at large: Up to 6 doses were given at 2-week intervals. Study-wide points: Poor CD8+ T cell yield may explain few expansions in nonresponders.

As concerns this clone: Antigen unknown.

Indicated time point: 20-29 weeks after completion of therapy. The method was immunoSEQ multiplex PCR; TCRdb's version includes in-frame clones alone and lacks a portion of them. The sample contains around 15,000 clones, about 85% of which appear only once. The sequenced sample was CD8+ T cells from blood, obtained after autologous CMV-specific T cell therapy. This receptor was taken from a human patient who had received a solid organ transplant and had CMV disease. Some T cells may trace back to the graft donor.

In nucleotides, the CDR3 is TGTGCCAGCAGCTTAGATCTTACTAGCGGGACCTACAATGAGCAGTTCTTC. It codes for CASSLDLTSGTYNEQFF. The chain is built from TRBV11-2 and TRBJ2-1; 10 bases agree with TRBD2. Germline trimming cut 0 bases from V and 2 bases from J; bases unmatched to any gene: 4. The CDR3 covers 17 residues. Per germline, CDR1 SGHAT and CDR2 FQNNGV.